Presented here are 10 T cell receptor beta chains from one specimen sequenced in a study of PD-L1 blockade in urothelial cancer listed by TCRdb under 2017. Libraries were made using the immunoSEQ multiplex PCR assay. The immuneACCESS repertoire file appears here via TCRdb, limited to in-frame rearrangements. These files lack a portion of the clones; in checked studies, under half of the deficit traces to unresolved V genes, and the cause of the others is not known. A total of 90,000 to 120,000 clones appear in this sample, 91% of them only once. The ten largest clonotypes hold approximately 1% of the sample. Sequenced material: PBMCs, taken around atezolizumab (anti-PD-L1) treatment. The source of these receptors is a woman over 75 with urothelial cancer.

The chain joins TRBV28 to TRBJ2-7; TRBD2 matches at 7 bases. Germline V lookup: CDR1 MDHEN, CDR2 SYDVKM. J gave up 4 bases and V 4 bases, and 10 bases lay outside the gene matches. The CDR3 runs 15 residues. The CDR3 coding sequence is TGTGCCAGCAGTTCTATTGACAGCGGGGAATACGAGCAGTACTTC. Translated, it gives CASSSIDSGEYEQYF.

CDR3 in amino acids: CASSRRTVYGYTF. CDR3 DNA sequence: TGTGCCAGCAGCCGGCGGACAGTGTATGGCTACACCTTC. The chain couples TRBV5-6 to TRBJ1-2; weak D call: TRBD1 (6 bases). The germline V gene encodes CDR1 SGHDT and CDR2 YYEEEE. V shed 4 bases and J shed 5 bases, with 12 bases lying between them. The CDR3 totals 13 residues.

The rearrangement uses TRBV28 and TRBJ1-2; 9 nucleotides align to TRBD1. Germline V gives CDR1 MDHEN, CDR2 SYDVKM. CDR3 length: 15 amino acids. The V segment lost 4 bases and the J segment 4 bases; nucleotides outside the gene matches: 7. The CDR3: CASSSGQGNFYGYTF. The CDR3 region has the DNA TGTGCCAGCAGTTCTGGACAGGGGAACTTCTATGGCTACACCTTC.

The chain combines TRBV5-1 with TRBJ2-3; TRBD2 matches at 12 bases. V dropped 0 bases and J dropped 4; count of bases not matched to a gene: 6. The CDR3 sequence is 17 residues long. CDR1 is SGHRS, CDR2 YFSETQ, per germline. The CDR3 sequence: CASSLATSGRGADTQYF. The CDR3 DNA reads as TGCGCCAGCAGCTTGGCGACTAGCGGGAGAGGCGCAGATACGCAGTATTTT.

V is TRBV30 and J is TRBJ2-7, with D uncertain. Trimming pared 2 bases from V and 5 bases from J, leaving 19 bases between. CDR3 length: 15 amino acids. Germline V gene data show CDR1 as GTSNPN and CDR2 as SVGIG (reference sequence). The CDR3 DNA is TGTGCCTGGAGTTCTCCCCCTCCAGCCCGGGACGAGCAGTACTTC. It codes for CAWSSPPPARDEQYF. Complete variable domain (other parts from reference TRBV30 and TRBJ2-7): SQTIHQWPATLVQPVGSPLSLECTVEGTSNPNLYWYRQAAGRGLQLLFYSVGIGQISSEVPQNLSASRPQDRQFILSSKKLLLSDSGFYLCAWSSPPPARDEQYFGPGTRLTVT.

This clone showed up just once. The J gene is TRBJ2-1, the V gene TRBV9; 15 bases line up with TRBD2. Unmatched junction bases numbered 4, after V lost 3 bases and J lost 9 bases. Germline CDR1 and CDR2: SGDLS and YYNGEE. CDR3 length: 15 residues. The DNA of the CDR3 is TGTGCCAGCAGCGGCGGACTAGCGGGAGGGACTGAGCAGTTCTTC. This codes for CASSGGLAGGTEQFF.

The chain couples TRBV5-5 to TRBJ2-3; D gene ambiguous. The germline CDR1 and CDR2 sequences are SGHKS and YYEKEE (reference sequence). CDR3 length: 13 amino acids. With 7 bases removed from V and 0 bases from J, the gap between germline ends came to 9 bases. The chain's CDR3 is CASLTVSTDTQYF. The DNA of the CDR3 is TGTGCCAGCCTCACGGTTAGCACAGATACGCAGTATTTT. Full variable domain (outside the CDR3, taken from reference TRBV5-5 and TRBJ2-3): DAGVTQSPTHLIKTRGQQVTLRCSPISGHKSVSWYQQVLGQGPQFIFQYYEKEERGRGNFPDRFSARQFPNYSSELNVNALLLGDSALYLCASLTVSTDTQYFGPGTRLTVL.

The chain uses TRBV28 and TRBJ1-2; D may be TRBD1 (5 bases). Germline CDR1 reads MDHEN; CDR2 reads SYDVKM. This CDR3 comprises 14 residues. Trimming cost V 3 bases and J 7 bases, with 15 bases left between them. The CDR3 loop reads CASSFSGQVRGYTF. The DNA of the CDR3 is TGTGCCAGCAGTTTCTCTGGACAAGTACGTGGCTACACCTTC.

A note on this clone: The same CDR3 arises from other DNA sequences in this sample as well. This chain connects TRBV25-1 to TRBJ1-5, with 7 bases identical to TRBD1. J was trimmed by 4 bases and V by 3 bases; bases with no gene match: 3. Germline assignment: CDR1 MGHDK and CDR2 SYGVNS. This CDR3 is 14 amino acids long. The CDR3 sequence is CASSETGYNQPQHF. The CDR3 DNA reads as TGTGCCAGCAGTGAGACAGGGTATAATCAGCCCCAGCATTTT.

This clone has only one observation. This chain connects TRBV19 to TRBJ2-1, with 12 nucleotides matching TRBD2. The junction had 10 bases not matched to a gene; V was cut back by 2 bases and J by 8 bases. The CDR3 sequence is 17 residues long. CDR1 is LNHDA and CDR2 is SQIVND in the germline V gene (reference sequence). The CDR3 reads CASSIRARTSGTDEQFF. In DNA form, the CDR3 reads TGTGCCAGTAGTATAAGGGCACGGACTAGCGGGACCGATGAGCAGTTCTTC.